A single sample is the source of the 4 T cell receptor beta chains below, sequenced in a study of T-cell memory formation after mild COVID-19. In TCRdb, the 5' RACE reads were re-called with MiXCR into one record per CDR3 protein. Among about 540,000 distinct CDR3 sequences, roughly 22% were seen once, and the ten largest hold under 15%. Sequences were obtained from PBMCs or a T cell subset sorted from them (not recorded which). Receptors were obtained from an adult woman who had mild COVID-19 (a few samples of this study predate the infection). Cell type and time point are not known.

The sample holds a few counts of this clonotype. V gene TRBV29-1 combines with J gene TRBJ2-5, with D perhaps matching TRBD1 (5 bases). CDR1 is SQVTM, CDR2 ANQGSEA, per germline. The CDR3 loop spans 15 amino acids. V was shortened by 6 bases and J by 5 bases, with 22 bases between the two germline ends. CDR3 nucleotides: TGCAGCGTCGATGGGATTGGACACCTCGGGGAGACCCAGTACTTC. This encodes CSVDGIGHLGETQYF.

The sample holds many counts of this clonotype. The chain links TRBV12-3 or TRBV12-4 to TRBJ2-3; TRBD2 agrees at 7 bases. With 8 bases clipped from V and 2 bases from J, the junction kept 4 bases outside the gene matches. The CDR3 totals 13 residues. Here the CDR3 DNA reads TGTGCCAGCGCGGGGGTCCCCACAGATACGCAGTATTTT. Translating it yields CASAGVPTDTQYF.

This clonotype was picked up a small number of times. The chain carries TRBV5-5 and TRBJ2-3; D is perhaps TRBD1 (5 bases). This CDR3 is built from 15 residues. The germline V gene has CDR1 SGHKS and CDR2 YYEKEE (reference sequence). V gave up 4 bases and J gave up 2 bases, with 14 bases separating them. The CDR3: CASSPGQSITDTQYF. The CDR3 DNA sequence: TGTGCCAGCAGCCCAGGACAATCAATCACAGATACGCAGTATTTT.

The chain couples TRBV5-1 to TRBJ2-1, with 10 bases aligning to TRBD2. Germline lookup yields CDR1 SGHRS and CDR2 YFSETQ. This CDR3 comprises 20 residues. J lost 9 bases, V lost 3 bases, and 24 bases had no gene match. CDR3 coding DNA: TGCGCCAGCAGCTCCGGAAAAACAGGGGGGGCACTAGCGGGAATACCTGAGCAGTTCTTC. Its protein is CASSSGKTGGALAGIPEQFF.